The rows below give T cell receptor beta chains drawn from one sample of a study of shared clonotypes between healthy human individuals. Profiled with immunoSEQ multiplex PCR; TCRdb holds only in-frame clones, not every one. This table has millions of clones, just over 90% appearing once. The sample consisted of naive CD8+ T cells from PBMCs. All receptors derive from a man between 18 and 29 years old in good health. Some clones in this sample may be carry-over from other donors' samples. CDR3s include the opening cysteine and the closing phenylalanine or tryptophan. The D gene is left open where the match is weak. Some rows mark clone size as missing; the rest say once, few, many or name a class of expanded clone.

clone size: -
V gene: TRBV7-8
D gene: -
J gene: TRBJ2-7
CDR3 protein: CASSLGGTPSSYEQYF
CDR3 DNA: TGTGCCAGCAGCTTAGGGGGGACTCCCAGCTCCTACGAGCAGTACTTC

clone size: -
V gene: TRBV27
D gene: -
J gene: TRBJ1-1
CDR3 protein: CASSVGNTEAFF
CDR3 DNA: TGTGCCAGCAGTGTCGGGAACACTGAAGCTTTCTTT

clone size: -
V gene: TRBV27
D gene: TRBD1
J gene: TRBJ1-2
CDR3 protein: CASSARGQGRGYTF
CDR3 DNA: TGTGCCAGCAGTGCACGAGGACAGGGGCGAGGCTACACCTTC

clone size: -
V gene: TRBV28
D gene: -
J gene: TRBJ1-2
CDR3 protein: CASRYRGGGGGYTF
CDR3 DNA: TGTGCCAGCAGATACCGAGGAGGGGGTGGCGGCTACACCTTC

clone size: -
V gene: TRBV9
D gene: -
J gene: TRBJ1-3
CDR3 protein: CASSVPNDGSSGNTIYF
CDR3 DNA: TGTGCCAGCAGCGTCCCTAACGACGGTAGCTCTGGAAACACCATATATTTT

clone size: -
V gene: TRBV7-3
D gene: -
J gene: TRBJ2-5
CDR3 protein: CASSLLGGLGETQYF
CDR3 DNA: TGTGCCAGCAGCCTACTGGGGGGGCTCGGAGAGACCCAGTACTTC

clone size: -
V gene: TRBV5-5
D gene: TRBD1
J gene: TRBJ2-7
CDR3 protein: CASSFRDSYEQYF
CDR3 DNA: TGTGCCAGCAGCTTCCGGGACAGCTACGAGCAGTACTTC

clone size: -
V gene: TRBV12-5
D gene: -
J gene: TRBJ2-5
CDR3 protein: CASGLGGWETQYF
CDR3 DNA: TGTGCTAGTGGTTTGGGGGGCTGGGAGACCCAGTACTTC

clone size: once
V gene: TRBV28
D gene: -
J gene: TRBJ2-3
CDR3 protein: CASSLQGLGTDTQYF
CDR3 DNA: TGTGCCAGCAGTTTACAGGGTCTCGGCACAGATACGCAGTATTTT

clone size: -
V gene: TRBV11-2
D gene: -
J gene: TRBJ1-1
CDR3 protein: CASSSRGGKTFF
CDR3 DNA: TGTGCCAGCAGCTCTCGGGGGGGGAAAACTTTCTTT

clone size: -
V gene: TRBV4-3
D gene: -
J gene: TRBJ2-7
CDR3 protein: CASSQTYRVPSLEQYF
CDR3 DNA: TGCGCCAGCAGCCAAACTTACCGGGTCCCATCCTTAGAGCAGTACTTC

clone size: -
V gene: TRBV6-5
D gene: TRBD1
J gene: TRBJ1-1
CDR3 protein: CASRGQGYTEAFF
CDR3 DNA: TGTGCCAGCAGGGGACAGGGGTACACTGAAGCTTTCTTT

clone size: once
V gene: TRBV12-5
D gene: TRBD1
J gene: TRBJ1-5
CDR3 protein: CASGLPFGQESDQPQHF
CDR3 DNA: TGTGCTAGTGGTTTACCTTTCGGACAGGAGAGCGATCAGCCCCAGCATTTT

clone size: -
V gene: TRBV2
D gene: TRBD2
J gene: TRBJ2-1
CDR3 protein: CASEGRAGDEQFF
CDR3 DNA: TGTGCCAGCGAAGGGAGGGCCGGGGATGAGCAGTTCTTC

clone size: -
V gene: TRBV4-3
D gene: -
J gene: TRBJ2-1
CDR3 protein: CASSQERDRVYNEQFF
CDR3 DNA: TGCGCCAGCAGCCAAGAAAGGGACCGGGTGTACAATGAGCAGTTCTTC

clone size: -
V gene: TRBV7-9
D gene: -
J gene: TRBJ2-7
CDR3 protein: CASSATGTREQYF
CDR3 DNA: TGTGCCAGCAGCGCAACAGGGACGCGCGAGCAGTACTTC

clone size: -
V gene: TRBV11-2
D gene: -
J gene: TRBJ2-5
CDR3 protein: CASSLTQETQYF
CDR3 DNA: TGTGCCAGCAGCTTAACCCAAGAGACCCAGTACTTC

clone size: -
V gene: TRBV4-3
D gene: -
J gene: TRBJ2-3
CDR3 protein: CASSPRTPDTQYF
CDR3 DNA: TGCGCCAGCAGCCCCAGGACCCCAGATACGCAGTATTTT

clone size: once
V gene: TRBV5-1
D gene: -
J gene: TRBJ2-3
CDR3 protein: CASSQKLAGLSTDTQYF
CDR3 DNA: TGCGCCAGCAGCCAAAAATTGGCGGGACTTAGCACAGATACGCAGTATTTT

clone size: once
V gene: TRBV28
D gene: -
J gene: TRBJ1-2
CDR3 protein: CASSRVGYPNGYTF
CDR3 DNA: TGTGCCAGCAGTCGCGTAGGATACCCAAATGGCTACACCTTC

clone size: -
V gene: TRBV19
D gene: -
J gene: TRBJ2-2
CDR3 protein: CASSPHLSGELFF
CDR3 DNA: TGTGCCAGTAGTCCCCACTTATCCGGGGAGCTGTTTTTT

clone size: -
V gene: TRBV4-3
D gene: -
J gene: TRBJ2-7
CDR3 protein: CASSQDEGVVREQYF
CDR3 DNA: TGCGCCAGCAGCCAAGACGAAGGGGTCGTCCGCGAGCAGTACTTC

clone size: -
V gene: TRBV30
D gene: -
J gene: TRBJ1-5
CDR3 protein: CAWSGADYSNQPQHF
CDR3 DNA: TGTGCCTGGAGTGGGGCAGATTATAGCAATCAGCCCCAGCATTTT

clone size: -
V gene: TRBV7-9
D gene: -
J gene: TRBJ2-1
CDR3 protein: CASSLAGPSYNEQFF
CDR3 DNA: TGTGCCAGCAGCTTAGCGGGCCCCTCCTACAATGAGCAGTTCTTC

clone size: -
V gene: TRBV27
D gene: TRBD1
J gene: TRBJ2-2
CDR3 protein: CASRSVGQGYRYTGELFF
CDR3 DNA: TGTGCCAGCAGGTCTGTGGGACAGGGGTACAGGTACACCGGGGAGCTGTTTTTT

clone size: -
V gene: TRBV2
D gene: TRBD2
J gene: TRBJ2-3
CDR3 protein: CASREGGKDTQYF
CDR3 DNA: TGTGCCAGCCGGGAGGGAGGAAAGGATACGCAGTATTTT

clone size: -
V gene: TRBV6-5
D gene: -
J gene: TRBJ2-1
CDR3 protein: CASSLTRKAFNEQFF
CDR3 DNA: TGTGCCAGCAGCCTTACTAGAAAGGCCTTCAATGAGCAGTTCTTC

clone size: once
V gene: TRBV27
D gene: -
J gene: TRBJ2-7
CDR3 protein: CASSPPSRQLDEQYF
CDR3 DNA: TGTGCCAGCAGTCCCCCCAGCCGCCAGCTGGACGAGCAGTACTTC